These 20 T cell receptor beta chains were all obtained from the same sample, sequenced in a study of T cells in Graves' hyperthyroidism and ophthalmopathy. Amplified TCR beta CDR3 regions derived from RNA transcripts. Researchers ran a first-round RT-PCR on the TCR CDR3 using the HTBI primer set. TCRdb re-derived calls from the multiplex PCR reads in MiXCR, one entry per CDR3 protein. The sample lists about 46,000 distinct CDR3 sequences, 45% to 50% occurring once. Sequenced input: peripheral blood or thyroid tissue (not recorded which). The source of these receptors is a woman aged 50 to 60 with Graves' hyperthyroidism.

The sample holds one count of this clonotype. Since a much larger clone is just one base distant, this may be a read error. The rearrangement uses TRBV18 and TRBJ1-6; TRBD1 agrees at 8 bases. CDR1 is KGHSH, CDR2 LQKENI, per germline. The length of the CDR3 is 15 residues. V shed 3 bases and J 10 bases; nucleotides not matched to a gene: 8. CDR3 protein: CASSPSRGRPSPLHF. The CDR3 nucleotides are TGTGCCAGCTCACCGTCCAGGGGGCGCCCCTCACCCCTCCACTTT.

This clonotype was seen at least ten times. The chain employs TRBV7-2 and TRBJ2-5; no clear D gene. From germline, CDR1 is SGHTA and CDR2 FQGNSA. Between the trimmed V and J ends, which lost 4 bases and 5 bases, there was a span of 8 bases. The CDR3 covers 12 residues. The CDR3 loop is CASSWVRETQYF. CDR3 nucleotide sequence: TGTGCCAGCAGCTGGGTTCGGGAGACCCAGTACTTC.

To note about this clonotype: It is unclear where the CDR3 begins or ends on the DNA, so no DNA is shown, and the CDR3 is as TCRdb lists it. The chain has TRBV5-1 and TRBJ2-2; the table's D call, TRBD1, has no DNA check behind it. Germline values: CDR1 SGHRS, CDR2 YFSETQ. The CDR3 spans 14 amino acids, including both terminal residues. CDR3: CASSRDREAGSCFF.

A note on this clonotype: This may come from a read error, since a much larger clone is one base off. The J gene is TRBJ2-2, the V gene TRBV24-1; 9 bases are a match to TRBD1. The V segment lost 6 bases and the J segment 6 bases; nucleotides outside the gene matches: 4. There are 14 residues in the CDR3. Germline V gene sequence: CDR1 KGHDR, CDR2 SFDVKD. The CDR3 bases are TGTGCCACCAGTTTTCGACAGGGGGCCGGGGAGCTGTTTTTT. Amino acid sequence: CATSFRQGAGELFF.

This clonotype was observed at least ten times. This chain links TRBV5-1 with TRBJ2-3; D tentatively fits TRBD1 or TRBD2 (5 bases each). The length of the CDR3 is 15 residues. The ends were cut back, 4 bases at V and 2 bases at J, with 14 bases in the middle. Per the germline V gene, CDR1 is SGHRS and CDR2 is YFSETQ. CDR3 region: CASSADGDLTDTQYF. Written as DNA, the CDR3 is TGCGCCAGCAGCGCGGACGGGGACCTCACAGATACGCAGTATTTT.

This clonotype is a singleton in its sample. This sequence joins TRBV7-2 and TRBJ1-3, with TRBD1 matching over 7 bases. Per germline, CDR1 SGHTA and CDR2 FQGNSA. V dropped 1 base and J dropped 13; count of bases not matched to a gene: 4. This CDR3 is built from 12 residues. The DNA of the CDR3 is TGTGCCAGCAGCTTAGACCGGGACAGAATATATTTT. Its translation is CASSLDRDRIYF.

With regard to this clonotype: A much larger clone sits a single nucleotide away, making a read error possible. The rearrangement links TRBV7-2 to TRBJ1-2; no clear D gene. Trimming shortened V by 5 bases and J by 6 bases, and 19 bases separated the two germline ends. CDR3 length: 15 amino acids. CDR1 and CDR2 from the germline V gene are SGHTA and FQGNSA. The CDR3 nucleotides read TGTGCCAGCAGCCCACGGAGGAATGAAAACCATGGCTACACCTTC. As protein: CASSPRRNENHGYTF.

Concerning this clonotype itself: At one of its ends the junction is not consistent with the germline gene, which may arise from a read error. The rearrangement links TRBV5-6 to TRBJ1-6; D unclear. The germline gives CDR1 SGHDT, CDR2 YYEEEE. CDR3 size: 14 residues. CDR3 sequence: CASNLPPYDSPLHF. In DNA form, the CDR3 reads TGTGCCAGCAACTTGCCGCCTTATGATTCACCCCTCCACTTT.

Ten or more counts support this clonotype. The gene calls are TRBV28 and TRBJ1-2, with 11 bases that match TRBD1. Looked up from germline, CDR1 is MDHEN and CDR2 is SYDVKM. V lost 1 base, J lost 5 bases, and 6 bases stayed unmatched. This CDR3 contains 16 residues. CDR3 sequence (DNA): TGTGCCAGCAGTTTATCAGGGACAGGGGGAATTTATGGCTACACCTTC. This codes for CASSLSGTGGIYGYTF.

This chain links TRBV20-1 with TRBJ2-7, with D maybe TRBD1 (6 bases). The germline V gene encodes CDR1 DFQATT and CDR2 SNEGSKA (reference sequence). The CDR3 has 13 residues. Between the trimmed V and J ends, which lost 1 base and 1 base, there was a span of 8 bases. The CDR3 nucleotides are TGCAGTGCTAGAGTGGACAGTTCCTACGAGCAGTACTTC. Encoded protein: CSARVDSSYEQYF.

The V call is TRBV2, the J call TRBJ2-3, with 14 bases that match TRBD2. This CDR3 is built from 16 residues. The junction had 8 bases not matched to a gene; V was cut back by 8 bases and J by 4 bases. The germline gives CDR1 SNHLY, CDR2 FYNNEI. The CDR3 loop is CASRGLAGEGADTQYF. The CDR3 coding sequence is TGTGCCAGCCGGGGACTAGCGGGAGAAGGGGCAGATACGCAGTATTTT.

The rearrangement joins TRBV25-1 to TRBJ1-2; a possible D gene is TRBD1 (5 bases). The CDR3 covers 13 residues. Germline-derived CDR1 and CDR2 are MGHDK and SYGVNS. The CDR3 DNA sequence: TGTGCTAGATATCGACAGACCGCCTATGGCTACACCTTC. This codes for CARYRQTAYGYTF.

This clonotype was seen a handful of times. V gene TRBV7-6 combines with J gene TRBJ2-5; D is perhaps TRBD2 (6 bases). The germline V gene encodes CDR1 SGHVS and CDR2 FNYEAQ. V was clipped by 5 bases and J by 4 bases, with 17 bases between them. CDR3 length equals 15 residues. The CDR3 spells CASSKRELAGETQYF. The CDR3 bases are TGTGCCAGCAGCAAAAGGGAACTAGCCGGAGAGACCCAGTACTTC.

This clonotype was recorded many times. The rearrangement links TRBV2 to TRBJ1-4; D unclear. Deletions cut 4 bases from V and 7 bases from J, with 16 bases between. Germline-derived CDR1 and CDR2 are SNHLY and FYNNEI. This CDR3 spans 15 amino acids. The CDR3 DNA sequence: TGTGCCAGCAGTGGTGAAGAACAGAGGTCTGAAAAACTGTTTTTT. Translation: CASSGEEQRSEKLFF.

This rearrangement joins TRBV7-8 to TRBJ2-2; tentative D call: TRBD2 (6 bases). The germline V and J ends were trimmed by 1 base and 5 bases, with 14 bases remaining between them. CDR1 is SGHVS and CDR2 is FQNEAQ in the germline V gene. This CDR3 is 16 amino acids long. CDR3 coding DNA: TGTGCCAGCAGCTTAGAGTGGAGGGGATCAACCGGGGAGCTGTTTTTT. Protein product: CASSLEWRGSTGELFF.

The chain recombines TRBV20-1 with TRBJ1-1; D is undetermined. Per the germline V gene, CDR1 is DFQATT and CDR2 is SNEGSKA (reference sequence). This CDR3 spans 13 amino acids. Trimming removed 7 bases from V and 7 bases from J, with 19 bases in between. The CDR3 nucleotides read TGCAGTGTTAGTAGAGGGAGTGGGGTTGAAGCTTTCTTT. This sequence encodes CSVSRGSGVEAFF.

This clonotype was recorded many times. The CDR3 sequence: CASEGQGHEQYF. In nucleotides, the CDR3 is TGTGCCAGCGAGGGACAGGGCCACGAGCAGTACTTC. The J gene is TRBJ2-7, the V gene TRBV2; 9 bases match TRBD1. The CDR3 spans 12 residues. V shed 8 bases, J shed 5 bases, and the junction held 4 bases outside the gene matches. Germline V CDR1 and CDR2: SNHLY, FYNNEI.

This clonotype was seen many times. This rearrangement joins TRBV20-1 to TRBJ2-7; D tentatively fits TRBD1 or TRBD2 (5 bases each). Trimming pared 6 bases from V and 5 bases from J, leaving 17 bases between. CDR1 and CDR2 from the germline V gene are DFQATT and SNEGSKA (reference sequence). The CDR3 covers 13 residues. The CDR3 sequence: CSASSGAAHEQYF. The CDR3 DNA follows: TGCAGTGCCTCATCCGGGGCTGCTCACGAGCAGTACTTC.

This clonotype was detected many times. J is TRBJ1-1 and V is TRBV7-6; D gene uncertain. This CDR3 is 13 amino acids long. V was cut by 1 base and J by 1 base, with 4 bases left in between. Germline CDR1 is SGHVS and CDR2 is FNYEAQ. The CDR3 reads CASSLGQNTEAFF. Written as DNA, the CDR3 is TGTGCCAGCAGCTTAGGTCAGAACACTGAAGCTTTCTTT.

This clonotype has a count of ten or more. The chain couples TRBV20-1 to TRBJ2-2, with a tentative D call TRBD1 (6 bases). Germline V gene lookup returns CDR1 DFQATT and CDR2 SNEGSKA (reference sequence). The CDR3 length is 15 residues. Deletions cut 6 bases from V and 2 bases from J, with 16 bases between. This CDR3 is CSARRDNLNTGELFF. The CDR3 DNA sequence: TGCAGTGCACGACGGGACAACTTAAACACCGGGGAGCTGTTTTTT.